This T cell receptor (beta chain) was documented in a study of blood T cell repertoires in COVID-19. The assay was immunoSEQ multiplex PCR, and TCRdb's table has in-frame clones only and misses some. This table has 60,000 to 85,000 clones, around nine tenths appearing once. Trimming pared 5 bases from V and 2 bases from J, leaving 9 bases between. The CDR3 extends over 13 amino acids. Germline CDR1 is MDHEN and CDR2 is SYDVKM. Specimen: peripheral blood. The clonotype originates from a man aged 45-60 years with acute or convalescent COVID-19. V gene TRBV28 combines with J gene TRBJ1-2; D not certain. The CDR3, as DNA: TGTGCCAGCAGTCCCCCGGGGAACTATGGCTACACCTTC. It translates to CASSPPGNYGYTF.